A selection of T cell receptor beta chains follows, all from one sample in a study of blood T cell repertoires in COVID-19. Sequencing used immunoSEQ multiplex PCR; TCRdb keeps in-frame clones, though not all of them. Of about 250,000 clones listed, about 93% are singletons. The sequenced sample was PBMCs or T cells enriched from blood (not recorded which). These receptors were obtained from a woman aged 18-29 years who had recovered from COVID-19. Each CDR3 is given with its conserved first and last residue. D genes are given only for firm matches. Not all rows give a size; the values are once, few, many and, for expanded clones, a class.

CDR3 length,clone size,D gene,V gene,J gene,CDR3 DNA,CDR3 protein
14,few,TRBD1,TRBV28,TRBJ1-2,TGTGCCAGCAGTTTACTGACAGGGACGATTGGCTACACCTTC,CASSLLTGTIGYTF
14,-,-,TRBV18,TRBJ2-1,TGTGCCAGCTGTCCTGGCGGAGCCTACAATGAGCAGTTCTTC,CASCPGGAYNEQFF
16,-,-,TRBV9,TRBJ2-1,TGTGCCAGCAGGCCAGGGGCCGGGACTACCATAAATGAGCAGTTCTTC,CASRPGAGTTINEQFF
17,-,TRBD1,TRBV29-1,TRBJ1-1,TGCAGCGTTCAGAAGATAGGGACAGGATTCATGAACACTGAAGCTTTCTTT,CSVQKIGTGFMNTEAFF
13,-,-,TRBV2,TRBJ1-2,TGTGCCAGCATAGTGCAGGGAGCGGGGGGCTACACCTTC,CASIVQGAGGYTF
14,-,-,TRBV5-6,TRBJ1-2,TGTGCCAGCAAACGGGGGTCGACTAACTATGGCTACACCTTC,CASKRGSTNYGYTF
11,-,TRBD1,TRBV6-5,TRBJ1-2,TGTGCCAGTAACAGGGGGCGAGGCTACACCTTC,CASNRGRGYTF
15,-,TRBD1,TRBV28,TRBJ2-7,TGTGCCAGCAGTCCCTACGACAGGGATTCCTACGAGCAGTACTTC,CASSPYDRDSYEQYF
15,-,TRBD2,TRBV11-2,TRBJ2-7,TGTGCCAGCAGCTTAGTAGCGGGAGTTGTCTACGAGCAGTACTTC,CASSLVAGVVYEQYF
14,-,-,TRBV5-1,TRBJ1-1,TGCGCCAGCAGCTTGGAGGACAGTTACACTGAAGCTTTCTTT,CASSLEDSYTEAFF
12,-,-,TRBV5-8,TRBJ1-2,TGTGCCAGCAGCTTGGCCGGCTATGGCTACACCTTC,CASSLAGYGYTF
15,-,TRBD1,TRBV11-3,TRBJ2-5,TGTGCCAGCAGCCTCACCGGGACAGGGGCTGAGACCCAGTACTTC,CASSLTGTGAETQYF
15,-,TRBD1,TRBV4-2,TRBJ1-2,TGTGCCAGCAGCCCGGGACAGGGAAGGGACTATGGCTACACCTTC,CASSPGQGRDYGYTF
16,few,TRBD1,TRBV28,TRBJ1-2,TGTGCCAGCAGTTCAACAGGGGGCGCGGTAGAATATGGCTACACCTTC,CASSSTGGAVEYGYTF
15,-,-,TRBV6-5,TRBJ1-2,TGTGCCAGCACCACTAACCGGGATTATAACTATGGCTACACCTTC,CASTTNRDYNYGYTF
12,-,TRBD1,TRBV27,TRBJ1-2,TGTGCCAGCTGGAGCCAGGGGGGTGGCTACACCTTC,CASWSQGGGYTF
16,-,-,TRBV28,TRBJ1-1,TGTGCCAGCACTCCCCGTCAGGCTTACGTGAACACTGAAGCTTTCTTT,CASTPRQAYVNTEAFF
14,-,TRBD1,TRBV4-3,TRBJ2-7,TGCGCCAGCAGCCAAGAACGACAGGGGTACGAGCAGTACTTC,CASSQERQGYEQYF
14,-,TRBD1,TRBV7-9,TRBJ1-5,TGTGCCAGCAGCTGGACAGGGGACAATCAGCCCCAGCATTTT,CASSWTGDNQPQHF
14,-,TRBD1,TRBV11-2,TRBJ1-5,TGTGCCAGCAGCTCACAGGGGGCGGGTCAGCCCCAGCATTTT,CASSSQGAGQPQHF
13,once,-,TRBV19,TRBJ2-1,TGTGCCAGTAGTACTAGAGCCTACAATGAGCAGTTCTTC,CASSTRAYNEQFF
19,once,TRBD2,TRBV27,TRBJ2-3,TGTGCCAGCAGTTTTCCATGGACTAGCGGACGGACTAGCACAGATACGCAGTATTTT,CASSFPWTSGRTSTDTQYF
11,-,-,TRBV27,TRBJ1-1,TGTGCCAGCAGGGCGAACACTGAAGCTTTCTTT,CASRANTEAFF
15,-,-,TRBV5-1,TRBJ2-5,TGCGCCAGCAGCTTGGGTTCGGAGAGGTGGGAGACCCAGTACTTC,CASSLGSERWETQYF
17,-,-,TRBV19,TRBJ1-5,TGTGCCAGTAGTATTAAATCACAGGGAATGAGCAATCAGCCCCAGCATTTT,CASSIKSQGMSNQPQHF
13,once,-,TRBV5-1,TRBJ1-1,TGCGCCAGCAAGACGACGGTTGAGCAGGCAGCTTTCTTT,CASKTTVEQAAFF
12,-,-,TRBV5-6,TRBJ2-7,TGTGCCAGCAGCTCTGCGTCCCCCGAGCAGTACTTC,CASSSASPEQYF
14,-,-,TRBV5-6,TRBJ2-3,TGTGCCAGCAGCTTTGGCGGTGGCACAGATACGCAGTATTTT,CASSFGGGTDTQYF
13,-,-,TRBV12-3/TRBV12-4,TRBJ2-7,TGTGCCAGCAGCATTAGCGGTTCCTACGAGCAGTACTTC,CASSISGSYEQYF
15,-,TRBD2,TRBV27,TRBJ2-1,TGTGCCAGCACCCTAGCGGGGGGGGCCTACAATGAGCAGTTCTTC,CASTLAGGAYNEQFF
17,-,TRBD2,TRBV19,TRBJ2-1,TGTGCCAGTAGTACACCCAGACTAGCGGGAGCTTCCAATGAGCAGTTCTTC,CASSTPRLAGASNEQFF
14,-,-,TRBV4-3,TRBJ1-1,TGCGCCAGCAGCCAAGACAGGGTGAACACTGAAGCTTTCTTT,CASSQDRVNTEAFF
15,-,TRBD1,TRBV28,TRBJ1-2,TGTGCCAGCAGTCCGACAGGGCTCCAGCAGTATGGCTACACCTTC,CASSPTGLQQYGYTF
14,once,TRBD1,TRBV28,TRBJ1-1,TGTGCCAGCAGAACAGGGGGCTTGAACACTGAAGCTTTCTTT,CASRTGGLNTEAFF
15,-,-,TRBV14,TRBJ1-2,TGTGCCAGCAGCCAAAACCTAGACAGACGCTATGGCTACACCTTC,CASSQNLDRRYGYTF
16,-,-,TRBV7-6,TRBJ1-3,TGTGCCAGCAGTCAGGGTGGCGGATTCTCTGGAAACACCATATATTTT,CASSQGGGFSGNTIYF
16,-,-,TRBV4-1,TRBJ2-1,TGCGCCAGCAGCCAAGATGAGGGTAAGGCCTACAATGAGCAGTTCTTC,CASSQDEGKAYNEQFF
11,-,TRBD1,TRBV5-1,TRBJ1-1,TGCGCCAGCAACGATGGACAGGCAGCTTTCTTT,CASNDGQAAFF
15,few,TRBD1,TRBV28,TRBJ1-5,TGTGCCAGCAGTGAACCCGGACAGGGCAGTCAGCCCCAGCATTTT,CASSEPGQGSQPQHF
15,once,-,TRBV15,TRBJ1-1,TGTGCCACCAGCAGAGATCGCGCCCGGGGACTTGAAGCTTTCTTT,CATSRDRARGLEAFF
11,-,-,TRBV19,TRBJ1-1,TGTGCCAGTATAGAGAGATTAAAAGCTTTCTTT,CASIERLKAFF
19,-,TRBD2,TRBV7-3,TRBJ2-3,TGTGCCAGCAGCTTGAAACCTGGGACTAGCGGGAGGTCCACAGATACGCAGTATTTT,CASSLKPGTSGRSTDTQYF
15,-,-,TRBV7-9,TRBJ1-4,TGTGCCAGCAGCCCGCACACTACAACTAATGAAAAACTGTTTTTT,CASSPHTTTNEKLFF
15,-,-,TRBV3-1/TRBV3-2,TRBJ1-4,TGTGCCAGCAGCCATTACCAGGGAGGGAATGAAAAACTGTTTTTT,CASSHYQGGNEKLFF
13,few,-,TRBV7-3,TRBJ1-2,TGTGCCAGCAGCAAAAGTCCGGGATTCGGCTACACCTTC,CASSKSPGFGYTF
16,-,TRBD1,TRBV6-2/TRBV6-3,TRBJ2-2,TGTGCCAGCAGTTACTTCGTCGACAGGGACACCGGGGAGCTGTTTTTT,CASSYFVDRDTGELFF
12,-,-,TRBV12-3/TRBV12-4,TRBJ1-5,TGTGCCAGCAGTTCCCGTTTCCAGCCCCAGCATTTT,CASSSRFQPQHF
14,once,-,TRBV7-9,TRBJ1-4,TGTGCCAGCAGCTCAGGGGCCACTAATGAAAAACTGTTTTTT,CASSSGATNEKLFF
15,-,TRBD1,TRBV7-9,TRBJ1-2,TGTGCCAGCACCATGTCAGACAGGGGGCTTAATGGCTACACCTTC,CASTMSDRGLNGYTF
16,-,-,TRBV18,TRBJ2-3,TGTGCCAGCTCATTCGCGGGACGGCTTAGCACAGATACGCAGTATTTT,CASSFAGRLSTDTQYF